The present T cell receptor beta chain was sequenced within a study of graft-versus-host responses after intestinal transplantation. For the study at large: Multivisceral, liver-intestinal, or isolated intestinal transplants were received by the recipients. Induction using anti-thymocyte globulin, followed by tacrolimus and steroids for around 3 years, was given to all recipients. Findings of the study overall: Patients who carried graft-donor T cell macrochimerism also had high graft-versus-host to host-versus-graft clonal ratios in their allografts.

Repertoires were generated with immunoSEQ multiplex PCR, while TCRdb's copy carries only in-frame clones and drops some. The sample has just under 90,000 clones, roughly 87% seen once. Comment on this clone: Its antigen is currently unknown.

V shed 2 bases and J shed 2 bases, with 13 bases lying between them. This CDR3 has 15 amino acids. Germline V gene sequence: CDR1 SGHTA, CDR2 FQGNSA. J is TRBJ2-7 and V is TRBV7-2; maybe TRBD2 (6 bases). Sequenced here: unstimulated CD8+ T cells sorted from spleen or lymph node cells, sampled before intestinal transplant. The clonotype originates from a human donor who received an intestinal transplant. The CDR3 DNA reads as TGTGCCAGCAGCTTAAATCGGAGGGCCACCTACGAGCAGTACTTC. Translation: CASSLNRRATYEQYF. Supplemented by reference TRBV7-2 and TRBJ2-7, the full variable domain reads GAGVSQSPSNKVTEKGKDVELRCDPISGHTALYWYRQSLGQGLEFLIYFQGNSAPDKSGLPSDRFSAERTGGSVSTLTIQRTQQEDSAVYLCASSLNRRATYEQYFGPGTRLTVT.